Following are 24 T cell receptor beta chains from one sample sequenced in a study of T cells in Graves' hyperthyroidism and ophthalmopathy. Amplification of TCR beta CDR3 regions was performed using RNA transcripts as template. The HTBI primer set was used in a first-round RT-PCR of the TCR CDR3. TCRdb redid the calling of the multiplex PCR reads with MiXCR, one entry per CDR3 protein. The data hold roughly 300,000 distinct CDR3 sequences, with roughly 13% observed a single time. The sample was blood. Every receptor here comes from a woman under 40 with Graves' hyperthyroidism.

At least ten counts were recorded for this clonotype. V is TRBV2 and J is TRBJ1-5, with 9 positions matching TRBD1. Trimming removed 6 bases from V and 4 bases from J; junction bases left unmatched: 1. The CDR3 runs to 13 residues. Germline V gives CDR1 SNHLY, CDR2 FYNNEI. CDR3: CASRGQGNQPQHF. The CDR3 bases are TGTGCCAGCAGGGGACAGGGTAATCAGCCCCAGCATTTT.

This clonotype was seen at least ten times. The chain joins TRBV28 to TRBJ2-5; the match to TRBD1 covers 10 bases. The CDR3 has 17 amino acids. V lost 3 bases, J lost 1 base, and 8 bases stayed unmatched. Germline CDR1 reads MDHEN; CDR2 reads SYDVKM. This CDR3 reads CASSFSLRQGAQETQYF. As DNA, the CDR3 is TGTGCCAGCAGTTTCTCCCTTCGACAGGGGGCCCAAGAGACCCAGTACTTC.

This clonotype came up a few times. This chain joins TRBV12-3 or TRBV12-4 and TRBJ1-2; D is uncertain. Trimming took off 3 bases at V and 4 bases at J, with 9 bases between the two ends. This CDR3 spans 13 amino acids. Here the CDR3 DNA reads TGTGCCAGCAGTTTCCGGACGGTCTATGGCTACACCTTC. Translation gives CASSFRTVYGYTF.

This clonotype appeared many times. The chain combines TRBV6-1 with TRBJ1-1; D might be TRBD1 (5 bases). The ends were cut back, 7 bases at V and 1 base at J, with 13 bases in the middle. Germline V gives CDR1 MNHNS, CDR2 SASEGT. This CDR3 spans 14 amino acids. The chain's CDR3 is CASTQGMANTEAFF. CDR3 coding DNA: TGTGCCAGCACCCAGGGAATGGCGAACACTGAAGCTTTCTTT.

This clonotype was seen repeatedly, ten times or more. The chain links TRBV28 to TRBJ2-3; no reliable D call. Germline assignment: CDR1 MDHEN and CDR2 SYDVKM. Trimming removed 10 bases at V and 6 bases at J, with 11 bases between. The CDR3 spans 11 residues. CDR3 loop: CATTRVDTQYF. DNA of the CDR3: TGTGCCACCACCCGGGTGGATACGCAGTATTTT.

The rearrangement uses TRBV6-1 and TRBJ2-3, with 13 bases aligning to TRBD2. There are 18 residues in the CDR3. Trimming at V came to 4 bases and at J to 3 bases, leaving 10 bases not matched to a gene. CDR1 MNHNS and CDR2 SASEGT come from the germline V gene. CDR3 in amino acids: CASSVTSGRAGNTDTQYF. DNA of the CDR3: TGTGCCAGCAGTGTCACTAGCGGGAGGGCCGGTAATACAGATACGCAGTATTTT.

This clonotype has a count of ten or more. The gene calls are TRBV28 and TRBJ2-1; D gene ambiguous. Trimming took off 6 bases at V and 7 bases at J, with 22 bases between the two ends. CDR1 is MDHEN and CDR2 is SYDVKM in the germline V gene. This CDR3 is built from 16 residues. Here the CDR3 DNA reads TGTGCCAGCAGCGCCCCCTCTGAAAATTTTAGGAATGAGCAGTTCTTC. Protein product: CASSAPSENFRNEQFF.

This clonotype was observed many times. CDR3 coding DNA: TGTGCCAGCAGTTGGAAAAGAGAAAAACTGTTTTTT. Translated: CASSWKREKLFF. This chain links TRBV6-2 or TRBV6-3 with TRBJ1-4; D is unclear. Germline V gives CDR1 MNHEY, CDR2 SVGEGT. Trimming shortened V by 4 bases and J by 8 bases, and 8 bases separated the two germline ends. The CDR3 is 12 residues long.

This clonotype was observed many times. This sequence joins TRBV2 and TRBJ2-3, with D maybe TRBD1 (6 bases). V lost 8 bases and J 6 bases, leaving 18 bases between the germline ends. CDR3 length equals 14 residues. The germline V gene has CDR1 SNHLY and CDR2 FYNNEI. The CDR3 sequence: CASAQQGVVDTQYF. The CDR3, as DNA: TGTGCCAGCGCCCAACAGGGAGTAGTGGATACGCAGTATTTT.

This clonotype was seen at least ten times. The chain links TRBV5-1 to TRBJ1-1, with 7 bases that match TRBD1. This CDR3 comprises 14 residues. Germline V gives CDR1 SGHRS, CDR2 YFSETQ. Trimming cost V 6 bases and J 3 bases; bases outside gene matches: 8. The CDR3 sequence: CASNRQGVDTEAFF. CDR3 nucleotides: TGCGCCAGCAACCGACAGGGTGTCGACACTGAAGCTTTCTTT.

J is TRBJ2-5 and V is TRBV2; D remains unclear. Germline-derived CDR1 and CDR2 are SNHLY and FYNNEI. CDR3 length: 12 amino acids. V was clipped by 5 bases and J by 5 bases, with 9 bases between them. This chain's CDR3 is CASSQGIETQYF. The CDR3 bases are TGTGCCAGCAGTCAAGGGATCGAGACCCAGTACTTC. Based on the CDR3 plus reference TRBV2 and TRBJ2-5, the full variable domain is EPEVTQTPSHQVTQMGQEVILRCVPISNHLYFYWYRQILGQKVEFLVSFYNNEISEKSEIFDDQFSVERPDGSNFTLKIRSTKLEDSAMYFCASSQGIETQYFGPGTRLLVL.

This clonotype was detected many times. This sequence joins TRBV7-9 and TRBJ1-5, with D possibly TRBD1 on 6 matching bases. V was trimmed by 5 bases and J by 4 bases, leaving 12 bases between them. The CDR3 totals 14 residues. Germline lookup yields CDR1 SEHNR and CDR2 FQNEAQ (reference sequence). CDR3 sequence: CASSPRDINQPQHF. Written as DNA, the CDR3 is TGTGCCAGCAGCCCCCGGGACATTAATCAGCCCCAGCATTTT.

This clonotype was recorded at least ten times. V gene TRBV7-8 combines with J gene TRBJ2-5; 13 bases match TRBD2. V lost 7 bases, J lost 5 bases, and 7 bases stayed unmatched. The CDR3 runs 15 residues. Looked up from germline, CDR1 is SGHVS and CDR2 is FQNEAQ. CDR3 protein: CASTRTSGSLETQYF. The CDR3 coding sequence is TGTGCCAGCACCCGGACTAGCGGGAGTTTGGAGACCCAGTACTTC.

This clonotype has ten or more counts. The CDR3 spells CASSSTSGSLAEQYF. CDR3 coding DNA: TGTGCCAGCAGCTCTACTAGCGGGAGCTTAGCCGAGCAGTACTTC. The chain is built from TRBV7-2 and TRBJ2-7; the match to TRBD2 covers 11 bases. The germline gives CDR1 SGHTA, CDR2 FQGNSA. This CDR3 region has 15 residues. V dropped 4 bases and J dropped 6; count of bases not matched to a gene: 8.

This clonotype has a count of ten or more. The chain recombines TRBV28 with TRBJ2-4; a weak D match, TRBD2 (7 bases). Germline lookup yields CDR1 MDHEN and CDR2 SYDVKM. The CDR3 runs 18 residues. V lost 2 bases and J lost 0, with 17 bases in between. The CDR3 spells CASSLMGGGYRAKNIQYF. In DNA form, the CDR3 reads TGTGCCAGCAGTTTAATGGGAGGGGGGTACAGAGCCAAAAACATTCAGTACTTC.

The chain combines TRBV18 with TRBJ2-1; D is possibly TRBD1 or TRBD2 (7 bases each). Germline-derived CDR1 and CDR2 are KGHSH and LQKENI. Trimming removed 0 bases from V and 0 bases from J, with 12 bases in between. The CDR3 has 17 amino acids. The CDR3 nucleotides read TGTGCCAGCTCACCACCGGTCAGGGGGGGCTCCTACAATGAGCAGTTCTTC. Its translation is CASSPPVRGGSYNEQFF.

The sample holds many counts of this clonotype. The chain employs TRBV28 and TRBJ1-5; a possible D gene is TRBD1 (5 bases). Trimming stripped 2 bases from V and 1 base from J, with 12 bases between. Germline V gene sequence: CDR1 MDHEN, CDR2 SYDVKM. The CDR3 totals 16 residues. The CDR3 DNA reads as TGTGCCAGCAGTTTAATCGGGGCGACAAGCAATCAGCCCCAGCATTTT. Translating it yields CASSLIGATSNQPQHF. Supplemented by reference TRBV28 and TRBJ1-5, the full variable domain reads DVKVTQSSRYLVKRTGEKVFLECVQDMDHENMFWYRQDPGLGLRLIYFSYDVKMKEKGDIPEGYSVSREKKERFSLILESASTNQTSMYLCASSLIGATSNQPQHFGDGTRLSIL.

This clonotype was seen many times. This rearrangement joins TRBV28 to TRBJ2-1, with TRBD1 matching over 9 bases. The CDR3 runs to 11 residues. From germline, CDR1 is MDHEN and CDR2 SYDVKM. The CDR3 DNA reads TGTCCAACAGGGGGCGAAAAGGTGCAGTTCTTC. Residues: CPTGGEKVQFF.

A few counts support this clonotype. V and J are TRBV3-1 and TRBJ2-4, with TRBD1 matching over 10 bases. Germline V gene sequence: CDR1 LGHDT, CDR2 YNNKEL (reference sequence). After removal of 5 bases from V and 6 bases from J, the junction contained 10 bases not matched to a gene. CDR3 length equals 16 residues. CDR3 coding DNA: TGTGCCAGCAGCTTGCGGACAGGGGGTGGTAGAAACATTCAGTACTTC. Translating gives CASSLRTGGGRNIQYF.

V and J are TRBV7-2 and TRBJ1-5, with D possibly being TRBD1 (6 bases). Germline V gene data show CDR1 as SGHTA and CDR2 as FQGNSA. V was trimmed by 5 bases and J by 3 bases, leaving 17 bases between them. CDR3 size: 16 residues. DNA for the CDR3: TGTGCCAGCAGCCGGGGTACAGGGAACCTCAATCAGCCCCAGCATTTT. Residues: CASSRGTGNLNQPQHF.

This clonotype was detected only a few times. The rearrangement uses TRBV13 and TRBJ1-3; possibly TRBD1 for D (6 bases). Deletions cut 3 bases from V and 4 bases from J, with 10 bases between. CDR3 length equals 14 residues. CDR1 PRHDT and CDR2 FYEKMQ come from the germline V gene (reference sequence). This CDR3 is CASSFGGKGNTIYF. CDR3 in DNA: TGTGCCAGCAGCTTCGGGGGCAAGGGAAACACCATATATTTT.

This clonotype was observed many times. The CDR3 loop is CASGARSYEQYF. The CDR3 DNA reads TGTGCCAGCGGGGCCCGATCCTACGAGCAGTACTTC. The genes are TRBV12-3 or TRBV12-4 and TRBJ2-7, with TRBD1 as a possible D gene (5 bases). The V end was cut by 8 bases, the J end by 1 base, with 9 bases between. The CDR3 extends over 12 amino acids.

Many counts were recorded for this clonotype. The V call is TRBV7-2, the J call TRBJ1-6; possible D gene TRBD1, 5 bases. V lost 0 bases and J 9 bases, leaving 15 bases between the germline ends. CDR1 is SGHTA, CDR2 FQGNSA, per germline. This CDR3 has 16 residues. CDR3 sequence (DNA): TGTGCCAGCAGCTTAGCCCGGGACGGGGGGATTTCACCCCTCCACTTT. Translation: CASSLARDGGISPLHF.

This clonotype has more than one count but fewer than ten. V and J are TRBV28 and TRBJ2-7, with 7 bases matching TRBD1. Germline values: CDR1 MDHEN, CDR2 SYDVKM. CDR3 length: 14 amino acids. V gave up 4 bases and J gave up 1 base; unmatched junction bases: 4. The CDR3 DNA is TGTGCCAGCAGTTGGGACAGTCGGTCCTACGAGCAGTACTTC. It specifies CASSWDSRSYEQYF.